The next 24 T cell receptor beta chains were all read from a single sample in a study of blood T cell repertoires in COVID-19 (TCRdb year 2020). The library was built by means of the immunoSEQ multiplex PCR assay. In its TCRdb copy, this immuneACCESS table keeps in-frame sequences only and misses some clones. Where compared with another copy, unresolved V genes explain less than half of these, and the others have no known cause. In all, the sample holds some 160,000 clones, and about 80% of those were seen once. The top ten clones comprise around 3.7% of the sample. Sequences were obtained from PBMCs or T cells enriched from blood (not recorded which). Receptor source: a woman between 55 and 75 years old who had recovered from COVID-19.

The rearrangement uses TRBV3-1 (or the pseudogene TRBV3-2) and TRBJ1-6, with unresolved D. The germline CDR1 and CDR2 sequences are LGHDT and YNNKEL (reference sequence). V lost 0 bases and J 6 bases, leaving 9 bases between the germline ends. The CDR3 runs to 15 residues. In DNA form, the CDR3 reads TGTGCCAGCAGCCAAGATATCCGGTTTAATTCACCCCTCCACTTT. Protein sequence: CASSQDIRFNSPLHF.

The chain employs TRBV28 and TRBJ2-1; TRBD1 matches at 9 bases. The germline V gene has CDR1 MDHEN and CDR2 SYDVKM. The CDR3 has 16 amino acids. V was clipped by 5 bases and J by 3 bases; unmatched bases: 8. CDR3 DNA: TGTGCCAGCAGTGTAGCCGGGACAGGGTTCTACAATGAGCAGTTCTTC. It translates to CASSVAGTGFYNEQFF.

The chain joins TRBV5-4 to TRBJ2-1, with 8 positions matching TRBD2. This CDR3 contains 15 residues. Germline CDR1 and CDR2: SGHNT and YYREEE (reference sequence). With V trimmed by 1 base and J by 4 bases, 4 bases remained unmatched. In nucleotides, the CDR3 is TGTGCCAGCAGCTTGTCGGGGGGGGCGTACAATGAGCAGTTCTTC. It codes for CASSLSGGAYNEQFF.

The V call is TRBV14, the J call TRBJ1-2, with a weak D call TRBD1 (6 bases). The CDR3 is 14 amino acids. V lost 4 bases to trimming and J lost 8 bases, with 17 bases between them. The germline V gene has CDR1 SGHDN and CDR2 FVKESK. The CDR3 sequence is CASSPQLGGQGYTF. As DNA, the CDR3 is TGTGCCAGCAGCCCGCAGTTGGGGGGGCAAGGCTACACCTTC.

This clone was detected only once. The chain joins TRBV5-6 to TRBJ2-1; D perhaps matches TRBD1 (6 bases). In germline, CDR1 is SGHDT, CDR2 YYEEEE. The V end was cut by 1 base, the J end by 6 bases, with 14 bases between. This CDR3 is built from 15 residues. The CDR3 sequence is CASSLFQGLFNEQFF. CDR3 coding DNA: TGTGCCAGCAGCTTGTTCCAGGGGCTCTTCAATGAGCAGTTCTTC.

The gene calls are TRBV14 and TRBJ1-5; 9 positions agree with TRBD1. The ends lost 5 bases at V and 0 bases at J; junction bases unmatched: 11. CDR1 is SGHDN and CDR2 is FVKESK in the germline V gene. The CDR3 loop spans 18 amino acids. CDR3 in DNA: TGTGCCAGCAGCGGGGGACAGGGTCCTACATATAGCAATCAGCCCCAGCATTTT. Protein sequence: CASSGGQGPTYSNQPQHF.

The J gene is TRBJ1-3, the V gene TRBV30; D may be TRBD1 (5 bases). V lost 5 bases and J 0 bases, leaving 11 bases between the germline ends. Germline CDR1 reads GTSNPN; CDR2 reads SVGIG (reference sequence). CDR3 length equals 14 residues. The CDR3 protein is CAWEDTSSGNTIYF. The CDR3 bases are TGTGCCTGGGAGGACACGAGCTCTGGAAACACCATATATTTT.

The CDR3 protein is CASSQDRAGGFTGELFF. CDR3 bases: TGCGCCAGCAGCCAAGATCGAGCGGGGGGCTTCACCGGGGAGCTGTTTTTT. The chain recombines TRBV4-1 with TRBJ2-2, with 9 bases aligning to TRBD2. CDR1 and CDR2 (germline): MGHRA, YSYEKL. CDR3 length: 17 residues. Trimming cost V 0 bases and J 4 bases; bases outside gene matches: 6.

This clone turned up a few times. The genes are TRBV4-2 and TRBJ1-5; TRBD1 agrees at 7 bases. The germline V gene encodes CDR1 LGHNA and CDR2 YNFKEQ. The CDR3 extends over 15 amino acids. V gave up 0 bases and J gave up 5 bases; unmatched junction bases: 4. This CDR3 reads CASSQDGQGDQPQHF. The CDR3 DNA sequence: TGTGCCAGCAGCCAAGATGGCCAGGGGGATCAGCCCCAGCATTTT.

This chain uses TRBV7-8 with TRBJ2-3; no clear D gene. The ends were cut back, 1 base at V and 2 bases at J, with 13 bases in the middle. The CDR3 is 16 amino acids. CDR1 is SGHVS and CDR2 is FQNEAQ in the germline V gene. This CDR3 reads CASSLEGTVVTDTQYF. CDR3 DNA: TGTGCCAGCAGCTTAGAAGGAACAGTTGTCACAGATACGCAGTATTTT.

The chain is built from TRBV19 and TRBJ1-2, with 9 positions matching TRBD1. The germline gives CDR1 LNHDA, CDR2 SQIVND (reference sequence). The CDR3 loop spans 12 amino acids. The junction had 8 bases not matched to a gene; V was cut back by 10 bases and J by 8 bases. The CDR3: CAIAQGAGGYTF. The CDR3 DNA is TGTGCCATCGCACAGGGGGCAGGAGGCTACACCTTC.

This chain joins TRBV6-5 and TRBJ2-2; 13 nucleotides agree with TRBD2. Trimming cost V 6 bases and J 6 bases; bases outside gene matches: 4. Germline CDR1 is MNHEY and CDR2 is SVGAGI. CDR3 length: 15 amino acids. The CDR3 bases are TGTGCCAGCAGCCGACTAGCGGGGGGTCCCGGGGAGCTGTTTTTT. Translation gives CASSRLAGGPGELFF.

V is TRBV11-2 and J is TRBJ1-1, with D unclear. Trimming pared 6 bases from V and 1 base from J, leaving 6 bases between. CDR1 SGHAT and CDR2 FQNNGV come from the germline V gene. The CDR3 is made up of 12 amino acids. CDR3 loop: CASRFGNTEAFF. The DNA of the CDR3 is TGTGCCAGCAGATTCGGGAACACTGAAGCTTTCTTT.

This clone was seen a few times. V is TRBV7-8 and J is TRBJ2-3; D might be TRBD2 (5 bases). Per germline, CDR1 SGHVS and CDR2 FQNEAQ. The CDR3 loop spans 17 amino acids. V gave up 2 bases and J gave up 4 bases, with 19 bases separating them. The CDR3 nucleotides are TGTGCCAGCAGCTTATTGCCCCCCGGCGGGCGCTCAGATACGCAGTATTTT. It is translated as CASSLLPPGGRSDTQYF.

This chain uses TRBV3-1 (or the pseudogene TRBV3-2) with TRBJ2-1, with D hard to call. Trimming took off 1 base at V and 8 bases at J, with 6 bases between the two ends. Germline V gene sequence: CDR1 LGHDT, CDR2 YNNKEL (reference sequence). There are 12 residues in the CDR3. This chain's CDR3 is CASSQVIDEQFF. The DNA for the CDR3 is TGTGCCAGCAGCCAAGTAATAGATGAGCAGTTCTTC.

The chain couples TRBV7-9 to TRBJ2-7, with a weak D call TRBD1 (6 bases). The V end lost 4 bases, the J end lost 2 bases, and 15 bases lay between the germline ends. This CDR3 spans 15 amino acids. Germline V gene lookup returns CDR1 SEHNR and CDR2 FQNEAQ (reference sequence). CDR3 sequence (DNA): TGTGCCAGCAGCTCCCCACGAGCAGGGGCCTACGAGCAGTACTTC. Translated, it gives CASSSPRAGAYEQYF.

This chain uses TRBV18 with TRBJ1-5; the match to TRBD1 covers 7 bases. Germline V gene data show CDR1 as KGHSH and CDR2 as LQKENI. Trimming took 3 bases from V and 0 from J; bases not matched to a gene: 5. The CDR3 sequence is 16 residues long. The CDR3 reads CASSPGTAYSNQPQHF. CDR3 DNA sequence: TGTGCCAGCTCACCGGGGACAGCGTATAGCAATCAGCCCCAGCATTTT. Based on the CDR3 plus reference TRBV18 and TRBJ1-5, the full variable domain is NAGVMQNPRHLVRRRGQEARLRCSPMKGHSHVYWYRQLPEEGLKFMVYLQKENIIDESGMPKERFSAEFPKEGPSILRIQQVVRGDSAAYFCASSPGTAYSNQPQHFGDGTRLSIL.

V gene TRBV2 combines with J gene TRBJ2-3, with D possibly TRBD2 on 5 matching bases. The V gene lost 5 bases and the J gene lost 6 bases, with 15 bases spanning the gap. Germline V gene sequence: CDR1 SNHLY, CDR2 FYNNEI. CDR3 size: 14 residues. In DNA form, the CDR3 reads TGTGCCAGCAGTAAACTTAGTCGGAGGGATACGCAGTATTTT. This encodes CASSKLSRRDTQYF. Full variable domain (outside the CDR3, taken from reference TRBV2 and TRBJ2-3): EPEVTQTPSHQVTQMGQEVILRCVPISNHLYFYWYRQILGQKVEFLVSFYNNEISEKSEIFDDQFSVERPDGSNFTLKIRSTKLEDSAMYFCASSKLSRRDTQYFGPGTRLTVL.

The V call is TRBV9, the J call TRBJ2-1; 9 bases align to TRBD1. The length of the CDR3 is 14 residues. Per the germline V gene, CDR1 is SGDLS and CDR2 is YYNGEE. V shed 5 bases and J 7 bases; nucleotides not matched to a gene: 7. This CDR3 is CASSNRGLWNEQFF. The CDR3 DNA is TGTGCCAGCAGTAACAGGGGGCTTTGGAATGAGCAGTTCTTC. The entire variable domain, with the rest obtained from reference TRBV9 and TRBJ2-1, is as follows: DSGVTQTPKHLITATGQRVTLRCSPRSGDLSVYWYQQSLDQGLQFLIQYYNGEERAKGNILERFSAQQFPDLHSELNLSSLELGDSALYFCASSNRGLWNEQFFGPGTRLTVL.

The chain uses TRBV24-1 and TRBJ1-5; 8 nucleotides align to TRBD1. This CDR3 has 17 amino acids. The germline V gene encodes CDR1 KGHDR and CDR2 SFDVKD. V shed 3 bases and J 6 bases; nucleotides not matched to a gene: 12. The CDR3: CATSDLGLSGGGQPQHF. DNA of the CDR3: TGTGCCACCAGTGATCTGGGGCTATCAGGGGGCGGTCAGCCCCAGCATTTT.

This clone is labeled medium-sized. The chain uses TRBV19 and TRBJ2-1; maybe TRBD2 (6 bases). Germline assignment: CDR1 LNHDA and CDR2 SQIVND (reference sequence). The CDR3 has 15 residues. Trimming stripped 5 bases from V and 8 bases from J, with 19 bases between. The CDR3: CASSASGTWRDEQFF. The CDR3 bases are TGTGCCAGTAGTGCCTCCGGGACCTGGAGGGATGAGCAGTTCTTC. Looking up the rest from reference TRBV19 and TRBJ2-1 gives the full variable domain: DGGITQSPKYLFRKEGQNVTLSCEQNLNHDAMYWYRQDPGQGLRLIYYSQIVNDFQKGDIAEGYSVSREKKESFPLTVTSAQKNPTAFYLCASSASGTWRDEQFFGPGTRLTVL.

The chain joins TRBV5-4 to TRBJ1-2; 9 bases match TRBD1. The CDR3 sequence is 12 residues long. The V gene end was trimmed by 1 base and the J gene end by 10 bases; junction bases not matched to a gene: 2. Germline V gene data show CDR1 as SGHNT and CDR2 as YYREEE (reference sequence). CDR3 in amino acids: CASSLRDRDYTF. The CDR3 DNA reads as TGTGCCAGCAGCTTGAGGGACAGGGACTACACCTTC.

The chain combines TRBV7-7 with TRBJ2-1; possibly TRBD1 for D (5 bases). The CDR3 loop spans 16 amino acids. Trimming took off 1 base at V and 0 bases at J, with 10 bases between the two ends. Germline CDR1 reads SSHAT; CDR2 reads FNYEAQ (reference sequence). CDR3 amino acids: CASSLGGVSSYNEQFF. The CDR3 nucleotides read TGTGCCAGCAGCTTAGGGGGCGTGAGCTCCTACAATGAGCAGTTCTTC.

This rearrangement joins TRBV5-1 to TRBJ2-5; 11 bases are a match to TRBD2. Germline values: CDR1 SGHRS, CDR2 YFSETQ. The CDR3 consists of 15 residues. Trimming took 6 bases from V and 4 from J; bases not matched to a gene: 8. The CDR3 loop is CASTSSGGRGETQYF. As DNA, the CDR3 is TGCGCCAGCACCTCTAGCGGGGGGCGGGGAGAGACCCAGTACTTC.